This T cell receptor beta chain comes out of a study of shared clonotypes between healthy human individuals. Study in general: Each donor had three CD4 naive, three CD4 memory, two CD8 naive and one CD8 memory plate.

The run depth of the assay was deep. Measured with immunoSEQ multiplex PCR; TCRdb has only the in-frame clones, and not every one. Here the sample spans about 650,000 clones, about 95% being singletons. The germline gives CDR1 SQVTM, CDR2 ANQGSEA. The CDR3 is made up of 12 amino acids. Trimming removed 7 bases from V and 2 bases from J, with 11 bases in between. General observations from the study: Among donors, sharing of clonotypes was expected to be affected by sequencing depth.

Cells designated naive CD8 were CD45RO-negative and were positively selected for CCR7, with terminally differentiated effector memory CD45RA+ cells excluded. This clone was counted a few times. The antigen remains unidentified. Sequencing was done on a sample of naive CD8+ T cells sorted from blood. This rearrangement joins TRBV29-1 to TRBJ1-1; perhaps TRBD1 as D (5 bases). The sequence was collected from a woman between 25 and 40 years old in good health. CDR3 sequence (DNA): TGCAGCGCTGGACAACTCAACACTGAAGCTTTCTTT. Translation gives CSAGQLNTEAFF. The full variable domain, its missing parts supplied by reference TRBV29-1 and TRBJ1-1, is SAVISQKPSRDICQRGTSLTIQCQVDSQVTMMFWYRQQPGQSLTLIATANQGSEATYESGFVIDKFPISRPNLTFSTLTVSNMSPEDSSIYLCSAGQLNTEAFFGQGTRLTVV.